These 27 T cell receptor beta chains were sequenced from one sample in a study of OX40 agonist ivuxolimab in advanced cancers. The table came from immunoSEQ multiplex PCR; TCRdb's copy has only in-frame clones and leaves some out. The data contain roughly 73,000 clones, approximately 78% of them singletons. The input for sequencing was CD4+ or CD8+ T cells sorted from blood, taken in a trial of the OX40 agonist ivuxolimab. The receptor source for this set is an adult with an advanced solid tumor such as melanoma, head and neck, liver or kidney cancer.

V and J are TRBV2 and TRBJ1-6; TRBD1 is a possible D gene (5 bases). The CDR3 covers 15 residues. The V gene lost 8 bases and the J gene lost 10 bases, with 21 bases spanning the gap. Germline V CDR1 and CDR2: SNHLY, FYNNEI. The CDR3: CASSPRPREGSPLHF. CDR3 bases: TGTGCCAGCTCCCCTCGACCTAGGGAGGGGTCACCCCTCCACTTT.

The chain employs TRBV6-4 and TRBJ1-2, with TRBD1 identical over 7 bases. The CDR3 sequence is 15 residues long. Germline CDR1 reads MRHNA; CDR2 reads SNTAGT. The junction had 11 bases not matched to a gene; V was cut back by 6 bases and J by 4 bases. The CDR3 DNA reads TGTGCCAGCAGCGGGATTGCGGGACAGCCCTATGGCTACACCTTC. This sequence encodes CASSGIAGQPYGYTF.

The J gene is TRBJ1-5, the V gene TRBV2, with D maybe TRBD1 (5 bases). Germline CDR1 and CDR2: SNHLY and FYNNEI. This CDR3 contains 15 residues. V lost 6 bases and J lost 0, with 12 bases in between. The CDR3 reads CASSKTDHSNQPQHF. CDR3 nucleotides: TGTGCCAGCAGCAAGACAGATCATAGCAATCAGCCCCAGCATTTT.

The chain links TRBV5-1 to TRBJ1-1; D remains unclear. This CDR3 comprises 12 residues. Germline V gene data show CDR1 as SGHRS and CDR2 as YFSETQ. The V end lost 4 bases, the J end lost 4 bases, and 8 bases lay between the germline ends. This CDR3 is CASSPGVTEAFF. In DNA form, the CDR3 reads TGCGCCAGCAGCCCTGGGGTCACTGAAGCTTTCTTT.

The V gene is TRBV18, the J gene TRBJ1-5; D uncertain. V was cut by 2 bases and J by 9 bases, with 11 bases left in between. The CDR3 has 13 amino acids. CDR1 is KGHSH, CDR2 LQKENI, per germline. CDR3 sequence (DNA): TGTGCCAGCTCACCAACCCACCGGGCGCCCCAGCATTTT. Protein product: CASSPTHRAPQHF.

The chain's CDR3 is CASSSLGGERQETQYF. The CDR3 DNA is TGTGCCAGCAGTTCTCTTGGGGGGGAGCGCCAAGAGACCCAGTACTTC. The rearrangement joins TRBV5-4 to TRBJ2-5, with 7 positions matching TRBD2. Germline loops: CDR1 SGHNT, CDR2 YYREEE (reference sequence). CDR3 length: 16 amino acids. The J segment lost 1 base and the V segment lost 5 bases, leaving 11 bases of the junction unmatched.

This chain joins TRBV5-1 and TRBJ2-2; 11 bases map to TRBD2. The germline gives CDR1 SGHRS, CDR2 YFSETQ. V trimming: 4 bases; J trimming: 0 bases; junction bases outside the gene matches: 17. This CDR3 has 21 residues. This CDR3 is CASSLPNASGGSQTNTGELFF. The CDR3 nucleotides are TGCGCCAGCAGCCTTCCTAACGCTAGCGGGGGGTCCCAAACGAACACCGGGGAGCTGTTTTTT.

The chain combines TRBV9 with TRBJ2-1; 8 bases agree with TRBD1. The CDR3 sequence is 14 residues long. Unmatched junction bases numbered 1, after V lost 3 bases and J lost 2 bases. The germline gives CDR1 SGDLS, CDR2 YYNGEE. The chain's CDR3 is CASSAGQAYNEQFF. CDR3 nucleotides: TGTGCCAGCAGCGCGGGACAGGCCTACAATGAGCAGTTCTTC.

V gene TRBV19 combines with J gene TRBJ2-6; tentative D call: TRBD2 (5 bases). Germline CDR1 LNHDA, CDR2 SQIVND (reference sequence). The CDR3 runs to 16 residues. V lost 1 base to trimming and J lost 2 bases, with 9 bases between them. CDR3 loop: CASSIGNGAGANVLTF. The CDR3 DNA sequence: TGTGCCAGTAGTATAGGTAACGGGGCTGGGGCCAACGTCCTGACTTTC.

The CDR3 DNA follows: TGTGCTAGTGGATTAGCGGGGGGGCGCAATGAGCAGTTCTTC. It specifies CASGLAGGRNEQFF. J is TRBJ2-1 and V is TRBV12-5; 11 nucleotides align to TRBD2. Germline V CDR1 and CDR2: LGHNT, FRNRAP. With 6 bases clipped from V and 6 bases from J, the junction kept 4 bases outside the gene matches. The CDR3 spans 14 residues.

V usage is TRBV6-6 and J usage is TRBJ2-7, with unresolved D. CDR3 length equals 11 residues. CDR1 is MNHNY, CDR2 SVGAGI, per germline (reference sequence). The V end lost 6 bases, the J end lost 3 bases, and 6 bases lay between the germline ends. Here the CDR3 reads CASRELYEQYF. In DNA form, the CDR3 reads TGTGCCAGCAGGGAACTCTACGAGCAGTACTTC.

This chain connects TRBV5-1 to TRBJ1-3; D gene unclear. The V end was cut by 0 bases, the J end by 4 bases, with 5 bases between. This CDR3 has 13 amino acids. CDR1 and CDR2 (germline): SGHRS, YFSETQ. In nucleotides, the CDR3 is TGCGCCAGCAGCTTGGAGGCGGGAAACACCATATATTTT. Translating it yields CASSLEAGNTIYF.

V usage is TRBV27 and J usage is TRBJ2-5; 7 nucleotides align to TRBD1. The germline gives CDR1 MNHEY, CDR2 SMNVEV (reference sequence). V lost 2 bases, J lost 5 bases, and 8 bases stayed unmatched. The CDR3 contains 15 residues. CDR3 region: CASSLGRTGVETQYF. For the CDR3, the DNA is TGTGCCAGCAGTTTAGGACGGACAGGTGTCGAGACCCAGTACTTC.

The V and J genes are TRBV7-2 and TRBJ1-5, with 9 positions matching TRBD1. Trimming took 0 bases from V and 1 from J; bases not matched to a gene: 4. The CDR3 has 17 residues. CDR1 and CDR2 (germline): SGHTA, FQGNSA. The CDR3 sequence: CASSLAGQGRSNQPQHF. The CDR3 nucleotides read TGTGCCAGCAGCTTAGCGGGACAGGGTCGGAGCAATCAGCCCCAGCATTTT.

The chain employs TRBV6-5 and TRBJ1-4; no clear D. Trimming stripped 0 bases from V and 10 bases from J, with 12 bases between. The CDR3 covers 14 residues. The germline gives CDR1 MNHEY, CDR2 SVGAGI. This CDR3 is CASSYSVEEGKLFF. The CDR3 coding sequence is TGTGCCAGCAGTTACTCCGTGGAGGAAGGAAAACTGTTTTTT.

DNA of the CDR3: TGTGCCAGCAACTTGGGAGGGGATCTTCAGCCCCAGCATTTT. Translated, it gives CASNLGGDLQPQHF. This chain joins TRBV2 and TRBJ1-5, with D perhaps matching TRBD1 (5 bases). The CDR3 has 14 residues. Per the germline V gene, CDR1 is SNHLY and CDR2 is FYNNEI. The V gene lost 7 bases and the J gene lost 6 bases, with 16 bases spanning the gap.

This clone was found a few times. CDR3 region: CASRQDKGLMVRQPQHF. The CDR3 bases are TGTGCCAGCAGACAGGACAAGGGCCTGATGGTACGCCAGCCCCAGCATTTT. The chain links TRBV6-7 to TRBJ1-5, with D possibly being TRBD1 (5 bases). TRBV6-7 is reported as an ORF; its role is uncertain. The CDR3 has 17 amino acids. Trimming stripped 6 bases from V and 7 bases from J, with 25 bases between.

The CDR3 is CASCRRTSGGANTGELFF. The CDR3 coding sequence is TGCGCCAGCTGTCGACGGACTAGCGGGGGGGCCAACACCGGGGAGCTGTTTTTT. The gene calls are TRBV5-1 and TRBJ2-2; TRBD2 matches at 15 bases. V lost 7 bases to trimming and J lost 2 bases; unmatched junction nucleotides: 9. The CDR3 is 18 residues long. The germline V gene encodes CDR1 SGHRS and CDR2 YFSETQ.

Only a few counts were recorded for this clone. The V gene is TRBV19, the J gene TRBJ1-2; possibly TRBD1 for D (5 bases). Germline assignment: CDR1 LNHDA and CDR2 SQIVND (reference sequence). With 8 bases removed from V and 0 bases from J, the gap between germline ends came to 16 bases. The CDR3 contains 15 residues. CDR3 bases: TGTGCCAGTGGGAAACAGGAGCCAACTAACTATGGCTACACCTTC. The encoded protein is CASGKQEPTNYGYTF.

The gene calls are TRBV28 and TRBJ1-2, with unresolved D. The V gene lost 2 bases and the J gene lost 4 bases, with 8 bases spanning the gap. Germline loops: CDR1 MDHEN, CDR2 SYDVKM. CDR3 length: 13 residues. The CDR3 loop is CASSLGHLYGYTF. CDR3 sequence (DNA): TGTGCCAGCAGTTTAGGCCACCTCTATGGCTACACCTTC.

V and J are TRBV30 and TRBJ2-5; TRBD1 is a possible D gene (6 bases). The CDR3 is made up of 13 amino acids. The ends were cut back, 3 bases at V and 5 bases at J, with 13 bases in the middle. From germline, CDR1 is GTSNPN and CDR2 SVGIG (reference sequence). In DNA form, the CDR3 reads TGTGCCTGGAGGCGGTGGGGGCGCGAGACCCAGTACTTC. It yields the protein CAWRRWGRETQYF.

The chain links TRBV6-4 to TRBJ2-1; 10 nucleotides align to TRBD1. V gave up 0 bases and J gave up 4 bases; unmatched junction bases: 9. The CDR3 length is 18 residues. Germline-derived CDR1 and CDR2 are MRHNA and SNTAGT. As DNA, the CDR3 is TGTGCCAGCAGTGACTCGAATAAAGGGGACAGGGGATACAATGAGCAGTTCTTC. Residues: CASSDSNKGDRGYNEQFF.

V and J are TRBV19 and TRBJ1-1, with TRBD1 as a possible D gene (5 bases). This CDR3 spans 15 amino acids. Trimming cost V 7 bases and J 1 base, with 16 bases left between them. Germline loops: CDR1 LNHDA, CDR2 SQIVND (reference sequence). For the CDR3, the DNA is TGTGCCAGTACCCCCCGGAGGGGTAGGAACACTGAAGCTTTCTTT. Residues: CASTPRRGRNTEAFF. Combining the CDR3 with reference TRBV19 and TRBJ1-1 gives the whole variable domain DGGITQSPKYLFRKEGQNVTLSCEQNLNHDAMYWYRQDPGQGLRLIYYSQIVNDFQKGDIAEGYSVSREKKESFPLTVTSAQKNPTAFYLCASTPRRGRNTEAFFGQGTRLTVV.

The chain links TRBV5-1 to TRBJ1-2, with 8 bases fitting TRBD1. V was clipped by 4 bases and J by 3 bases; unmatched bases: 5. CDR3 length: 14 residues. Per germline, CDR1 SGHRS and CDR2 YFSETQ. CDR3 region: CASSPDRDYYGYTF. The CDR3 DNA reads TGCGCCAGCAGCCCGGACAGGGACTACTATGGCTACACCTTC. Full variable domain (outside the CDR3, taken from reference TRBV5-1 and TRBJ1-2): KAGVTQTPRYLIKTRGQQVTLSCSPISGHRSVSWYQQTPGQGLQFLFEYFSETQRNKGNFPGRFSGRQFSNSRSEMNVSTLELGDSALYLCASSPDRDYYGYTFGSGTRLTVV.

A remark on this clone: The junction and the germline gene differ at one end; a read error may be behind it. The V gene is TRBV19, the J gene TRBJ1-5, with a weak D call TRBD1 (5 bases). The CDR3 loop spans 12 amino acids. Germline V lookup: CDR1 LNHDA, CDR2 SQIVND (reference sequence). CDR3 region: CASRDSSQPQHF. CDR3 coding DNA: TGTGCCAGTAGAGACAGCAGTCAGCCCCAGCATTTT.

The chain joins TRBV30 to TRBJ1-4; a possible D gene is TRBD1 (5 bases). The length of the CDR3 is 13 residues. Germline V gene data show CDR1 as GTSNPN and CDR2 as SVGIG (reference sequence). Trimming pared 2 bases from V and 8 bases from J, leaving 12 bases between. This CDR3 is CAWSRGRGEKLFF. CDR3 DNA sequence: TGTGCCTGGAGTCGGGGCAGAGGGGAAAAACTGTTTTTT. The full variable domain, in which reference TRBV30 and TRBJ1-4 provide the parts outside the CDR3, is SQTIHQWPATLVQPVGSPLSLECTVEGTSNPNLYWYRQAAGRGLQLLFYSVGIGQISSEVPQNLSASRPQDRQFILSSKKLLLSDSGFYLCAWSRGRGEKLFFGSGTQLSVL.

V and J are TRBV28 and TRBJ1-2, with 8 bases aligning to TRBD1. The CDR3 totals 15 residues. Germline V CDR1 and CDR2: MDHEN, SYDVKM. Unmatched junction bases numbered 10, after V lost 5 bases and J lost 5 bases. This CDR3 is CASSMPRQGAYGYTF. The CDR3 DNA follows: TGTGCCAGCAGTATGCCGCGGCAGGGGGCTTATGGCTACACCTTC.